This T cell receptor (beta chain) originates from a study of Ad26.COV2.S vaccination and SARS-CoV-2 variants. Study overall: Ad26.COV2.S given intramuscularly, once or twice 56 days apart.

Only in-frame clones appear in the TCRdb table, and some are missing; sequencing was by immunoSEQ multiplex PCR. Here the sample spans roughly 320,000 clones, over 75% being singletons. Treatment here: around 19 received Ad26.COV2.S at low or high dose, single or two shots; about 5 received placebo; per-sample allocation not given. Vaccine and placebo recipients were sampled on day 63 after the first injection. The CDR3 is 13 amino acids. Between the trimmed V and J ends, which lost 3 bases and 7 bases, there was a span of 10 bases. Germline V gives CDR1 SGHTS, CDR2 YDEGEE. The chain employs TRBV5-8 and TRBJ2-2, with D hard to call. The sequence was collected from a person between 18 and 59 years old who received the Ad26.COV2.S COVID-19 vaccine or a placebo. The material was peripheral blood, obtained in a trial of Ad26.COV2.S vaccine versus placebo. The CDR3: CASSSRLVGELFF. Here the CDR3 DNA reads TGTGCCAGCAGCTCCCGGTTGGTCGGGGAGCTGTTTTTT.